This T cell receptor beta chain was observed in a study of T cells after yellow fever vaccination. Broader study findings: A secondary response was less intense yet reached its peak sooner, at day 5 versus 15. CD4 and CD8 compartments shared a small share of clonotypes, likely from convergent recombination.

TCRdb called the 5' RACE reads again in MiXCR, with one record for every CDR3 protein. The sample lists some 560,000 distinct CDR3 sequences, roughly 21% occurring once. The CDR3 runs to 15 residues. Germline V lookup: CDR1 DFQATT, CDR2 SNEGSKA (reference sequence). V dropped 5 bases and J dropped 2 bases, with 17 bases sitting between them. This clonotype occurred a few times. Antigen: not known. The sequenced sample was PBMCs, obtained 15 days after the yellow fever booster vaccination. The receptor was derived from a man under 40 who received the YFV17D yellow fever vaccine. The J gene is TRBJ2-3, the V gene TRBV20-1; the D gene is possibly TRBD2 (6 bases). Here the CDR3 reads CSARQSGRITDTQYF. The CDR3 DNA sequence: TGCAGTGCTCGCCAAAGTGGGAGGATCACAGATACGCAGTATTTT.